One sample yielded the 23 T cell receptor beta chains listed below, sequenced in a study of blood T cell repertoires in COVID-19. Some clones are missing from TCRdb's copy, which holds only in-frame ones; the method was immunoSEQ multiplex PCR. The data contain about 480,000 clones, 80% to 90% of them singletons. Sample: peripheral blood. The receptors shown here come from a man between 18 and 35 years old with COVID-19, enrolled during active disease.

This sequence joins TRBV12-3 or TRBV12-4 and TRBJ1-2; D may be TRBD1 (6 bases). The CDR3 extends over 13 amino acids. The germline V and J ends were trimmed by 4 bases and 8 bases, with 14 bases remaining between them. The CDR3 loop reads CASSSPAGEGYTF. The CDR3 DNA sequence: TGTGCCAGCAGTTCCCCAGCAGGGGAAGGCTACACCTTC.

V usage is TRBV7-9 and J usage is TRBJ2-7; possible D gene TRBD2, 5 bases. Trimming left V 3 bases short and J 5 bases short, with 11 bases between. CDR3 length: 13 residues. Germline CDR1 reads SEHNR; CDR2 reads FQNEAQ (reference sequence). As DNA, the CDR3 is TGTGCCAGCAGCTTTTCCGGGAACGACGAGCAGTACTTC. Translating gives CASSFSGNDEQYF. The entire variable domain, with the rest obtained from reference TRBV7-9 and TRBJ2-7, is as follows: DTGVSQNPRHKITKRGQNVTFRCDPISEHNRLYWYRQTLGQGPEFLTYFQNEAQLEKSRLLSDRFSAERPKGSFSTLEIQRTEQGDSAMYLCASSFSGNDEQYFGPGTRLTVT.

The V gene is TRBV5-1, the J gene TRBJ1-5; tentative D call: TRBD1 (5 bases). The CDR3 is 15 residues long. Germline lookup yields CDR1 SGHRS and CDR2 YFSETQ. With 2 bases removed from V and 1 base from J, the gap between germline ends came to 10 bases. The CDR3: CASSLAGGSNQPQHF. For the CDR3, the DNA is TGCGCCAGCAGCTTAGCCGGGGGGAGCAATCAGCCCCAGCATTTT.

The chain carries TRBV7-9 and TRBJ1-4; D is unresolved. Trimming took 5 bases from V and 7 from J, leaving 14 bases between them. This CDR3 has 14 residues. CDR1 and CDR2 from the germline V gene are SEHNR and FQNEAQ (reference sequence). The DNA of the CDR3 is TGTGCCAGCAGCCCGGGATCTCTAGCTGAAAAACTGTTTTTT. This gives the protein CASSPGSLAEKLFF.

In DNA, the CDR3 is TGTGCCAGCAGCGTAGACGAGGGAAACACCATATATTTT. Its protein is CASSVDEGNTIYF. The chain uses TRBV9 and TRBJ1-3, with D unclear. CDR1 and CDR2 from the germline V gene are SGDLS and YYNGEE. V lost 0 bases and J 4 bases, leaving 5 bases between the germline ends. The CDR3 is 13 residues long.

The CDR3 nucleotides are TGTGCCAGCAGTTCCCAGGGTAGGCACACAGATACGCAGTATTTT. This encodes CASSSQGRHTDTQYF. This chain joins TRBV6-5 and TRBJ2-3, with a tentative D call TRBD1 (5 bases). V dropped 4 bases and J dropped 2 bases, with 13 bases sitting between them. This CDR3 is 15 amino acids long. CDR1 is MNHEY and CDR2 is SVGAGI in the germline V gene.

V gene TRBV11-2 combines with J gene TRBJ2-3, with TRBD2 identical over 7 bases. This CDR3 region has 17 residues. V dropped 3 bases and J dropped 2; count of bases not matched to a gene: 11. CDR1 and CDR2 from the germline V gene are SGHAT and FQNNGV. CDR3 protein: CASSFFPLAEHTDTQYF. CDR3 sequence (DNA): TGTGCCAGCAGCTTTTTTCCGCTAGCGGAACACACAGATACGCAGTATTTT. The complete variable domain, with remaining parts taken from reference TRBV11-2 and TRBJ2-3, reads EAGVAQSPRYKIIEKRQSVAFWCNPISGHATLYWYQQILGQGPKLLIQFQNNGVVDDSQLPKDRFSAERLKGVDSTLKIQPAKLEDSAVYLCASSFFPLAEHTDTQYFGPGTRLTVL.

The rearrangement links TRBV10-1 to TRBJ2-1; 9 bases fit TRBD2. The CDR3 consists of 18 residues. With 2 bases clipped from V and 8 bases from J, the junction kept 16 bases outside the gene matches. CDR1 and CDR2 (germline): WNHNN, SYGVQD (reference sequence). Here the CDR3 reads CASSEVSEREARYYEQFF. CDR3 sequence (DNA): TGCGCCAGCAGTGAGGTATCGGAGCGGGAGGCCCGATATTATGAGCAGTTCTTC.

The V gene is TRBV7-2, the J gene TRBJ2-2, with 10 bases aligning to TRBD2. Trimming removed 3 bases from V and 3 bases from J; junction bases left unmatched: 10. CDR3 size: 18 residues. CDR1 SGHTA and CDR2 FQGNSA come from the germline V gene. CDR3 sequence: CASSLIRLAGVDTGELFF. CDR3 bases: TGTGCCAGCAGCTTGATCCGGCTAGCGGGGGTAGACACCGGGGAGCTGTTTTTT. Looking up the rest from reference TRBV7-2 and TRBJ2-2 gives the full variable domain: GAGVSQSPSNKVTEKGKDVELRCDPISGHTALYWYRQSLGQGLEFLIYFQGNSAPDKSGLPSDRFSAERTGGSVSTLTIQRTQQEDSAVYLCASSLIRLAGVDTGELFFGEGSRLTVL.

This clone was seen a few times. The genes are TRBV5-4 and TRBJ2-7, with D uncertain. This CDR3 has 14 residues. CDR1 is SGHNT and CDR2 is YYREEE in the germline V gene (reference sequence). V gave up 1 base and J gave up 0 bases, with 8 bases separating them. CDR3 nucleotide sequence: TGTGCCAGCAGCTTGCAGGTGAGCTCCTACGAGCAGTACTTC. It codes for CASSLQVSSYEQYF. The full variable domain, with the rest looked up from reference TRBV5-4 and TRBJ2-7, is ETGVTQSPTHLIKTRGQQVTLRCSSQSGHNTVSWYQQALGQGPQFIFQYYREEENGRGNFPPRFSGLQFPNYSSELNVNALELDDSALYLCASSLQVSSYEQYFGPGTRLTVT.

This chain joins TRBV6-6 and TRBJ2-7; 8 nucleotides agree with TRBD2. V gave up 0 bases and J gave up 1 base; unmatched junction bases: 2. The germline V gene has CDR1 MNHNY and CDR2 SVGAGI (reference sequence). This CDR3 is built from 15 residues. CDR3 nucleotides: TGTGCCAGCAGTTACTCCACTAGCGGTTCCTACGAGCAGTACTTC. Its translation: CASSYSTSGSYEQYF.

The chain couples TRBV19 to TRBJ2-1, with 11 bases fitting TRBD2. Germline V CDR1 and CDR2: LNHDA, SQIVND (reference sequence). With V trimmed by 3 bases and J by 10 bases, 8 bases remained unmatched. The CDR3 loop spans 15 amino acids. The CDR3 coding sequence is TGTGCCAGTAGTATCACTAGCGGGAGATCGTACGAGCAGTTCTTC. This translates into CASSITSGRSYEQFF.

CDR3 in amino acids: CASSFNAGDYEQYF. Written as DNA, the CDR3 is TGTGCCAGCAGCTTTAACGCGGGGGACTACGAGCAGTACTTC. This chain joins TRBV7-2 and TRBJ2-7; 7 bases line up with TRBD2. The V gene end was trimmed by 3 bases and the J gene end by 3 bases; junction bases not matched to a gene: 5. The CDR3 contains 14 residues. Germline values: CDR1 SGHTA, CDR2 FQGNSA.

J is TRBJ1-2 and V is TRBV2, with D possibly TRBD1 on 5 matching bases. Per germline, CDR1 SNHLY and CDR2 FYNNEI. With 6 bases removed from V and 4 bases from J, the gap between germline ends came to 12 bases. CDR3 length: 13 amino acids. The CDR3 is CASRETALYGYTF. The CDR3, as DNA: TGTGCCAGCAGGGAGACAGCACTCTATGGCTACACCTTC.

The chain recombines TRBV4-1 with TRBJ2-3, with D perhaps matching TRBD2 (6 bases). The ends were cut back, 3 bases at V and 0 bases at J, with 22 bases in the middle. Per the germline V gene, CDR1 is MGHRA and CDR2 is YSYEKL. The CDR3 is 19 amino acids. The CDR3 region is CASSHLVSGLDTSTDTQYF. For the CDR3, the DNA is TGCGCCAGCAGCCACCTGGTTAGCGGACTCGATACTAGCACAGATACGCAGTATTTT.

The chain couples TRBV5-1 to TRBJ2-5; 7 positions agree with TRBD2. The CDR3 extends over 15 amino acids. Germline V gene data show CDR1 as SGHRS and CDR2 as YFSETQ. V lost 4 bases and J lost 5; bases outside the gene matches: 11. The CDR3 DNA follows: TGCGCCAGCAGCGGGGAGGGCGCAGGGACGGAGACCCAGTACTTC. It is translated as CASSGEGAGTETQYF.

The chain carries TRBV21-1 and TRBJ1-6; TRBD1, the table's D call, lacks a check against the DNA. TRBV21-1 is listed as a pseudogene. This CDR3 region has 16 residues. CDR3 sequence reads: CASSNQRGRDNSPLHF. The DNA for the CDR3 is TGTGCCAGCAGCAACCAGAGGGGGAGAGATAATTCACCCCTCCACTTT.

The rearrangement joins TRBV21-1 to TRBJ1-2; the D call TRBD1 from the table was never checked on the DNA. TRBV21-1 is flagged as a pseudogene. The CDR3 runs to 15 residues. This CDR3 is CASSKRQGSDYGYTF. CDR3 nucleotide sequence: TGTGCCAGCAGCAAGAGACAGGGTAGTGACTATGGCTACACCTTC.

The V gene is TRBV3-1 (or the pseudogene TRBV3-2), the J gene TRBJ2-5, with 8 bases fitting TRBD2. From germline, CDR1 is LGHDT and CDR2 YNNKEL (reference sequence). Germline trimming cut 6 bases from V and 3 bases from J; bases unmatched to any gene: 6. The CDR3 loop spans 14 amino acids. The CDR3 sequence: CASSRLALEETQYF. In nucleotides, the CDR3 is TGTGCCAGCAGTCGACTAGCGTTGGAAGAGACCCAGTACTTC.

This chain connects TRBV6-2 or TRBV6-3 to TRBJ1-1, with unresolved D. CDR1 and CDR2 from the germline V gene are MNHEY and SVGEGT. This CDR3 comprises 16 residues. Trimming removed 6 bases from V and 5 bases from J, with 22 bases in between. This CDR3 reads CASSPLVTASGTEAFF. The CDR3 bases are TGTGCCAGCAGCCCCCTCGTCACGGCCAGCGGAACTGAAGCTTTCTTT.

The J gene is TRBJ1-1, the V gene TRBV27; possibly TRBD1 for D (5 bases). CDR1 MNHEY and CDR2 SMNVEV come from the germline V gene (reference sequence). This CDR3 contains 15 residues. V gave up 2 bases and J gave up 3 bases, with 13 bases separating them. The chain's CDR3 is CASSLTTGEYTEAFF. The CDR3 DNA reads as TGTGCCAGCAGTTTAACCACAGGAGAATACACTGAAGCTTTCTTT.

The V and J genes are TRBV24-1 and TRBJ2-3; no reliable D call. V shed 1 base and J shed 1 base, with 14 bases lying between them. The CDR3 consists of 17 residues. The germline CDR1 and CDR2 sequences are KGHDR and SFDVKD. This CDR3 reads CATSDFIGKMGTDTQYF. As DNA, the CDR3 is TGTGCCACCAGTGATTTTATTGGCAAAATGGGCACAGATACGCAGTATTTT.

The gene calls are TRBV9 and TRBJ2-1; TRBD2 agrees at 7 bases. The CDR3 is 16 amino acids. Germline lookup yields CDR1 SGDLS and CDR2 YYNGEE. Losses at the gene ends were 2 bases for V and 2 bases for J; bases not matched to a gene: 7. The chain's CDR3 is CASSVLSGPAYNEQFF. As DNA, the CDR3 is TGTGCCAGCAGCGTTCTTAGCGGGCCGGCCTACAATGAGCAGTTCTTC.